This T cell receptor (beta chain) originates from a study of cytomegalovirus exposure and HLA in healthy donors. Study-level background: Early released data had about 80 million unique TCRs, all coming from HLA-typed donors. Ancestry clustering placed around 81% of under 450 genotyped donors in the Caucasian-associated cluster. Study results and caveats: Later on, an analysis tied 18,000 or so TCR beta sequences to HLA alleles at 0.05 false discovery rate. Later analysis demonstrated an association between a missense DCLRE1C variant and TCR beta V- and J-gene trimming.

Remarks on this clone: The antigen is not known.

The PCR contained 60 Vbeta and 13 Jbeta primers. Data came from immunoSEQ multiplex PCR; TCRdb stores just in-frame clones and leaves some out. The sample lists 150,000 or so clones; approximately 71% were seen once. The germline gives CDR1 SGHRS, CDR2 YFSETQ. The CDR3 loop spans 16 amino acids. V lost 4 bases to trimming and J lost 5 bases, with 18 bases between them. Specimen: PBMCs. This clonotype was sampled from a woman aged 40 to 50 in good health and CMV-seropositive. V usage is TRBV5-1 and J usage is TRBJ2-2; possibly TRBD2 for D (6 bases). The DNA of the CDR3 is TGCGCCAGCAGCCTGATCAGCGGGTTGGGTACCGGGGAGCTGTTTTTT. It encodes CASSLISGLGTGELFF.